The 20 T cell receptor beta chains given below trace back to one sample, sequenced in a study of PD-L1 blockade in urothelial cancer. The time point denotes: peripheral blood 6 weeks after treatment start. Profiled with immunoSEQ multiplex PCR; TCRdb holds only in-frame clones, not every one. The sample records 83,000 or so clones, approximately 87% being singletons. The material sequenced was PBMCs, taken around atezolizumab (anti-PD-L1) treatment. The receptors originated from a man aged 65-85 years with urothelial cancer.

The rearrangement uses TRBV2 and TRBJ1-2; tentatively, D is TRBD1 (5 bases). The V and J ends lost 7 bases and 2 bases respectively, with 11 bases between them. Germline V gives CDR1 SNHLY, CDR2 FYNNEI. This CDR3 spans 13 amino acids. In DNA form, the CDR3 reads TGTGCCAGCACTAAGGACACAAACTATGGCTACACCTTC. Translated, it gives CASTKDTNYGYTF.

CDR3 nucleotides: TGTGCCAGTAGCAATATCGTGGGAGAAGGTTCCAGGGATACGCAGTATTTT. This encodes CASSNIVGEGSRDTQYF. The gene calls are TRBV19 and TRBJ2-3, with D possibly TRBD2 on 5 matching bases. With 6 bases removed from V and 6 bases from J, the gap between germline ends came to 25 bases. The germline CDR1 and CDR2 sequences are LNHDA and SQIVND (reference sequence). The CDR3 runs 17 residues.

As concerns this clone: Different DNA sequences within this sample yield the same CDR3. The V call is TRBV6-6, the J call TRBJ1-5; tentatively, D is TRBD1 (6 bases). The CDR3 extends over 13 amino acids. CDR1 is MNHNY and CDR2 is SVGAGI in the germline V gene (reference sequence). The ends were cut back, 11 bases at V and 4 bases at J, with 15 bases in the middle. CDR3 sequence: CASSGHPNQPQHF. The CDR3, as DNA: TGTGCCTCCTCGGGACACCCAAATCAGCCCCAGCATTTT.

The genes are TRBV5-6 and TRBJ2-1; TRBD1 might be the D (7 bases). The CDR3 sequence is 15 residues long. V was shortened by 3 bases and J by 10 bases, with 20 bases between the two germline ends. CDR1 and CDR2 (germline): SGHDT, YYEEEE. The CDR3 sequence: CASSYVEGAVGEQFF. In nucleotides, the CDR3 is TGTGCCAGCAGCTACGTGGAGGGGGCGGTAGGAGAGCAGTTCTTC.

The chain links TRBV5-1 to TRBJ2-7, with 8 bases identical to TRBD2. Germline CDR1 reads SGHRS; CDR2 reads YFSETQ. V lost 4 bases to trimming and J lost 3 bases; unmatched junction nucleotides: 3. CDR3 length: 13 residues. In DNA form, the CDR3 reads TGCGCCAGCAGCCGGGAGGGGGTCTACGAGCAGTACTTC. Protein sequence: CASSREGVYEQYF.

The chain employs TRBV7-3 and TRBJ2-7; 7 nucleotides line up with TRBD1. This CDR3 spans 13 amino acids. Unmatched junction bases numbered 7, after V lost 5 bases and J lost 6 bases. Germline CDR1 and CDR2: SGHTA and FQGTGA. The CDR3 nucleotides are TGTGCCAGCAGCCAAGACAGGGTGGGCGAGCAGTACTTC. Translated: CASSQDRVGEQYF. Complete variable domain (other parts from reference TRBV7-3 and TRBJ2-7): GAGVSQTPSNKVTEKGKYVELRCDPISGHTALYWYRQSLGQGPEFLIYFQGTGAADDSGLPNDRFFAVRPEGSVSTLKIQRTERGDSAVYLCASSQDRVGEQYFGPGTRLTVT.

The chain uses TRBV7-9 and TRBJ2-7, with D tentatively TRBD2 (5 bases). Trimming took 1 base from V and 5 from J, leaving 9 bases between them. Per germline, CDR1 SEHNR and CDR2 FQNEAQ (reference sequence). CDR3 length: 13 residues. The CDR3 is CASSLGPGNEQYF. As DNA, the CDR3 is TGTGCCAGCAGCTTAGGTCCCGGGAACGAGCAGTACTTC.

CDR3 nucleotides: TGTGCCAGCAGTGGATGGACAGGAAATGAAAAACTGTTTTTT. As protein: CASSGWTGNEKLFF. The chain combines TRBV6-1 with TRBJ1-4, with 7 bases aligning to TRBD1. CDR3 length equals 14 residues. Trimming at V came to 4 bases and at J to 5 bases, leaving 4 bases not matched to a gene. Germline CDR1 reads MNHNS; CDR2 reads SASEGT.

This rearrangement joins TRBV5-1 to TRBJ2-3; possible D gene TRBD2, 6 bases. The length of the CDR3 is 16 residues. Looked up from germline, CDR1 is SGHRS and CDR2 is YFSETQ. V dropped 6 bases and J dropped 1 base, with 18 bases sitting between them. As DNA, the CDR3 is TGCGCCAGCACCATTACGGGTGGAGGGGGCACAGATACGCAGTATTTT. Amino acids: CASTITGGGGTDTQYF.

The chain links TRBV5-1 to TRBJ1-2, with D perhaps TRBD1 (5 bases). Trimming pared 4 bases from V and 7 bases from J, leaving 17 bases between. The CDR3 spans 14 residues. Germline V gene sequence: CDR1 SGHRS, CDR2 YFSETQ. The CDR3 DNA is TGCGCCAGCAGCGTAAATCAGCGCCAGGGTGGCTACACCTTC. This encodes CASSVNQRQGGYTF.

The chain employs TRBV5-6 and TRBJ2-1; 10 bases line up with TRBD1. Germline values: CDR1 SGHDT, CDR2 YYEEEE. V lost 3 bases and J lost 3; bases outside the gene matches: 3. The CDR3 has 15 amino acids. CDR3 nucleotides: TGTGCCAGCAGCTGGGGACAGGGGAACTACAATGAGCAGTTCTTC. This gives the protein CASSWGQGNYNEQFF.

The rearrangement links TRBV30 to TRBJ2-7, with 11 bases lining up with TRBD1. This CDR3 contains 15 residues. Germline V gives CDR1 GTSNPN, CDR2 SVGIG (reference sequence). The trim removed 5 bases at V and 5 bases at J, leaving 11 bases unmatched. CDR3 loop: CAWGFEPGQGDEQYF. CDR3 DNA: TGTGCCTGGGGGTTTGAACCGGGACAGGGGGACGAGCAGTACTTC.

The CDR3 loop reads CASSVLLPREGSITEAFF. CDR3 bases: TGTGCCAGCAGCGTTTTACTCCCGCGTGAGGGAAGTATAACTGAAGCTTTCTTT. V and J are TRBV7-2 and TRBJ1-1, with no clear D. The CDR3 is made up of 18 amino acids. Trimming took 5 bases from V and 5 from J, leaving 27 bases between them. Germline CDR1 and CDR2: SGHTA and FQGNSA. The variable domain in full, completed from reference TRBV7-2 and TRBJ1-1, reads GAGVSQSPSNKVTEKGKDVELRCDPISGHTALYWYRQSLGQGLEFLIYFQGNSAPDKSGLPSDRFSAERTGGSVSTLTIQRTQQEDSAVYLCASSVLLPREGSITEAFFGQGTRLTVV.

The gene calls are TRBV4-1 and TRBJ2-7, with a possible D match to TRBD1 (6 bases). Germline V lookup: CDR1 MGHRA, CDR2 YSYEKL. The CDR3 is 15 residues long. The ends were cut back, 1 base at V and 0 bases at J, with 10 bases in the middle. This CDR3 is CASSQAGTNSYEQYF. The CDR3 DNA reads TGCGCCAGCAGCCAAGCCGGGACAAACTCCTACGAGCAGTACTTC.

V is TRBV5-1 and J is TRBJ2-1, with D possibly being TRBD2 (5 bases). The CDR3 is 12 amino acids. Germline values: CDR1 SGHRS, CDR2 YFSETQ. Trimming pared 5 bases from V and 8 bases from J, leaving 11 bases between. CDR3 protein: CASRRGSDEQFF. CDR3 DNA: TGCGCCAGCAGGAGAGGGTCGGATGAGCAGTTCTTC.

This CDR3 reads CASTLMYGDYGYTF. CDR3 nucleotide sequence: TGTGCCAGTACCTTGATGTACGGGGACTATGGCTACACCTTC. The chain joins TRBV19 to TRBJ1-2; D remains ambiguous. Germline V gene lookup returns CDR1 LNHDA and CDR2 SQIVND (reference sequence). The CDR3 has 14 amino acids. The ends were cut back, 7 bases at V and 3 bases at J, with 15 bases in the middle.

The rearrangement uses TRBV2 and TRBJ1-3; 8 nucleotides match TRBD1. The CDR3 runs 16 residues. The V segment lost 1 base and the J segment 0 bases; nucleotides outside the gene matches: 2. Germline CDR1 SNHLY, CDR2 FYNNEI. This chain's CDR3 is CASSEGTGNSGNTIYF. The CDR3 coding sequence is TGTGCCAGCAGTGAAGGGACAGGGAACTCTGGAAACACCATATATTTT.

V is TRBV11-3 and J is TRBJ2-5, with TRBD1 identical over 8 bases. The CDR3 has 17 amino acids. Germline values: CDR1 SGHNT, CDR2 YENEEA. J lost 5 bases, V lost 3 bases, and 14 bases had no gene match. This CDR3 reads CASSFGQGVIRLETQYF. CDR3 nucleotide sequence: TGTGCCAGCAGCTTTGGACAGGGCGTGATAAGATTGGAGACCCAGTACTTC.

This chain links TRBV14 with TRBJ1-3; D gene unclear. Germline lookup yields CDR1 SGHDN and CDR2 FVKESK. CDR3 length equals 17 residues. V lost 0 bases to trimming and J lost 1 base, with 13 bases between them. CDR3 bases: TGTGCCAGCAGCCAAGATCGCGGCGTAATGTCTGGAAACACCATATATTTT. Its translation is CASSQDRGVMSGNTIYF. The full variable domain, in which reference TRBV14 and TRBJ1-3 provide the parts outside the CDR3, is EAGVTQFPSHSVIEKGQTVTLRCDPISGHDNLYWYRRVMGKEIKFLLHFVKESKQDESGMPNNRFLAERTGGTYSTLKVQPAELEDSGVYFCASSQDRGVMSGNTIYFGEGSWLTVV.

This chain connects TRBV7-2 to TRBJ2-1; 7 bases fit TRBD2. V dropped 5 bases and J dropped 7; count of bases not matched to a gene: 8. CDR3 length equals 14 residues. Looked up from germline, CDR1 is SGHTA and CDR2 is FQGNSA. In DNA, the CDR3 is TGTGCCAGCAGCCCCACGCGGGAGATGAATGAGCAGTTCTTC. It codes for CASSPTREMNEQFF. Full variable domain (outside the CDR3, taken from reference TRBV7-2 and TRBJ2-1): GAGVSQSPSNKVTEKGKDVELRCDPISGHTALYWYRQSLGQGLEFLIYFQGNSAPDKSGLPSDRFSAERTGGSVSTLTIQRTQQEDSAVYLCASSPTREMNEQFFGPGTRLTVL.